The 14 T cell receptor beta chains below come from one sample, sequenced in a study of cytomegalovirus exposure and HLA in healthy donors. Repertoires were generated with immunoSEQ multiplex PCR, while TCRdb's copy carries only in-frame clones and drops some. The profile shows 150,000 to 200,000 clones, about 81% of them singletons. The sample comprised PBMCs. The source is a woman aged 25 to 39 in good health and CMV-seronegative.

This clone occurred a few times. The genes are TRBV27 and TRBJ1-2; 9 bases match TRBD1. V gave up 5 bases and J gave up 4 bases; unmatched junction bases: 8. The CDR3 is 15 amino acids. Germline CDR1 MNHEY, CDR2 SMNVEV (reference sequence). The DNA of the CDR3 is TGTGCCAGCAGTCCCACCCGGACAGGGGCCTATGGCTACACCTTC. It translates to CASSPTRTGAYGYTF.

The chain couples TRBV5-4 to TRBJ1-2, with 9 bases fitting TRBD1. Germline assignment: CDR1 SGHNT and CDR2 YYREEE (reference sequence). The trim removed 4 bases at V and 2 bases at J, leaving 9 bases unmatched. The CDR3 is 16 residues long. The CDR3 DNA sequence: TGTGCCAGCAGCGCCCCGACAGGGGGTCTGAACTATGGCTACACCTTC. It is translated as CASSAPTGGLNYGYTF.

V is TRBV9 and J is TRBJ2-1; D uncertain. Germline V lookup: CDR1 SGDLS, CDR2 YYNGEE. CDR3 length: 15 amino acids. The germline V and J ends were trimmed by 0 bases and 2 bases, with 9 bases remaining between them. CDR3 nucleotides: TGTGCCAGCAGCGTAGGTCAGCGCGCCTACAATGAGCAGTTCTTC. This gives the protein CASSVGQRAYNEQFF.

The chain links TRBV23-1 to TRBJ1-5; possible D gene TRBD1, 5 bases. TRBV23-1 is an ORF, with its function uncertain. Trimming took 1 base from V and 4 from J, leaving 8 bases between them. CDR3 length: 14 amino acids. CDR3 amino acids: CASSQCRGNQPQHF. The CDR3 nucleotides are TGCGCCAGCAGTCAATGTCGGGGGAATCAGCCCCAGCATTTT.

Note on this clone: Mismatch with germline at one junction end may stem from a read error. The chain combines TRBV4-1 with TRBJ1-1; D is unresolved. The germline CDR1 and CDR2 sequences are MGHRA and YSYEKL. The CDR3 covers 16 residues. The CDR3 coding sequence is TGCGCCAGCAACCAAGAATTTGGGCAACTGAACACTGAAGCTTTCTTT. Encoded protein: CASNQEFGQLNTEAFF.

V is TRBV29-1 and J is TRBJ2-7, with 10 bases identical to TRBD1. The CDR3 is 13 amino acids. CDR1 and CDR2 from the germline V gene are SQVTM and ANQGSEA. For the CDR3, the DNA is TGCAGTGCTAAGGGACAGGGGCGGTACGAGCAGTACTTC. Translated, it gives CSAKGQGRYEQYF.

The chain carries TRBV4-1 and TRBJ1-2; D is unresolved. The CDR3 runs 15 residues. CDR1 is MGHRA and CDR2 is YSYEKL in the germline V gene. The V and J ends lost 4 bases and 5 bases respectively, with 17 bases between them. The CDR3 sequence is CASSRQTQKAYGYTF. The CDR3 nucleotides are TGCGCCAGCAGCCGTCAGACACAAAAAGCATATGGCTACACCTTC.

The V and J genes are TRBV29-1 and TRBJ1-5; D gene ambiguous. This CDR3 region has 14 residues. The V end lost 4 bases, the J end lost 0 bases, and 10 bases lay between the germline ends. Germline CDR1 reads SQVTM; CDR2 reads ANQGSEA. CDR3 residues: CSVVLRASNQPQHF. The CDR3 DNA is TGCAGCGTTGTGTTGAGGGCTAGCAATCAGCCCCAGCATTTT. Complete variable domain (other parts from reference TRBV29-1 and TRBJ1-5): SAVISQKPSRDICQRGTSLTIQCQVDSQVTMMFWYRQQPGQSLTLIATANQGSEATYESGFVIDKFPISRPNLTFSTLTVSNMSPEDSSIYLCSVVLRASNQPQHFGDGTRLSIL.

The V gene is TRBV5-1, the J gene TRBJ2-7; 8 nucleotides align to TRBD1. Trimming removed 4 bases from V and 7 bases from J; junction bases left unmatched: 10. Germline V lookup: CDR1 SGHRS, CDR2 YFSETQ. CDR3 length equals 14 residues. DNA of the CDR3: TGCGCCAGCAGCCTGCGGACAGGGTCAGGGGAGCAGTACTTC. Translation gives CASSLRTGSGEQYF.

This clone was observed a handful of times. V usage is TRBV14 and J usage is TRBJ2-2; 11 bases agree with TRBD2. The CDR3 spans 17 residues. Germline V lookup: CDR1 SGHDN, CDR2 FVKESK. V trimming: 0 bases; J trimming: 4 bases; junction bases outside the gene matches: 4. The DNA for the CDR3 is TGTGCCAGCAGCCAAGAGCCGGGACTAGCGGCCACCGGGGAGCTGTTTTTT. This codes for CASSQEPGLAATGELFF.

The CDR3 nucleotides read TGCGCCACCCGAGAGGGGACTAGCGACTACAATGAGCAGTTCTTC. This sequence encodes CATREGTSDYNEQFF. The chain carries TRBV5-1 and TRBJ2-1, with 10 bases lining up with TRBD2. This CDR3 has 15 amino acids. CDR1 and CDR2 (germline): SGHRS, YFSETQ. With V trimmed by 9 bases and J by 3 bases, 9 bases remained unmatched.

The chain combines TRBV11-3 with TRBJ2-5, with 7 bases aligning to TRBD2. Germline CDR1 and CDR2: SGHNT and YENEEA. The J segment lost 1 base and the V segment lost 5 bases, leaving 10 bases of the junction unmatched. The CDR3 is made up of 16 amino acids. This CDR3 is CASSRGLSGIQETQYF. The CDR3 nucleotides read TGTGCCAGCAGCCGTGGGCTCAGCGGGATCCAAGAGACCCAGTACTTC.

This chain joins TRBV19 and TRBJ1-6; no clear D gene. The ends were cut back, 4 bases at V and 3 bases at J, with 10 bases in the middle. CDR3 length: 15 residues. CDR1 and CDR2 from the germline V gene are LNHDA and SQIVND (reference sequence). The CDR3 here is CASSTPEDYNSPLHF. In nucleotides, the CDR3 is TGTGCCAGTAGTACCCCTGAGGACTATAATTCACCCCTCCACTTT.

This clone was detected only once. This sequence joins TRBV19 and TRBJ1-1, with 7 bases aligning to TRBD1. The CDR3 contains 15 residues. Germline CDR1 is LNHDA and CDR2 is SQIVND (reference sequence). The J segment lost 0 bases and the V segment lost 4 bases, leaving 5 bases of the junction unmatched. The CDR3 DNA reads as TGTGCCAGTAGTACCACAGGGGCGATGAACACTGAAGCTTTCTTT. This encodes CASSTTGAMNTEAFF.